The clone carrying this T cell receptor (beta chain) was counted between two and nine times. The antigen is not known. Relative to the germline gene, one junction end is altered; a read error may explain this. These data originate in a study of blood T cells in healthy people across ages. With each sample, at least 5 micrograms of total RNA were extracted. Study-wide results and limits: TCR beta diversity tracked closely with naive T cell percentage.

Primed by a sample-barcoded 5' primer and a J-beta primer mix, a second PCR proceeded for 7 to 11 cycles. TCRdb recomputed calls from the 5' RACE reads with MiXCR, one row per CDR3 protein. The sample lists roughly 1,700,000 distinct CDR3 sequences, roughly 27% occurring once. What was sequenced was blood. The sequence derives from a woman aged 25 to 39 in good health.

CDR3 nucleotide sequence: TGTGCCATCAGTGAGGGACAGAACTCTGGGTCCAACGTCCTGACTTTC. This encodes CAISEGQNSGSNVLTF. V is TRBV10-3 and J is TRBJ2-6; tentatively, D is TRBD1 (6 bases). CDR1 and CDR2 (germline): ENHRY, SYGVKD. This CDR3 comprises 16 residues.